This T cell receptor (beta chain) was sequenced for a study of metastatic and nonmetastatic thyroid tumors. This clone was observed at least ten times. Within the sample, other DNA sequences also encode this same CDR3. The CDR3 runs 14 residues. Per the germline V gene, CDR1 is DFQATT and CDR2 is SNEGSKA (reference sequence). The authors' processing: A classifier for distant metastasis in papillary thyroid cancer was constructed using CDR3 differences observed across clinicopathological groups. TCRdb ran MiXCR on the PCR reads. These V and J calls derive from TCRdb rather than the authors' analysis. The sample holds 22,000 or so clones, 9.5% to 13% seen once. Until they underwent thyroid surgery, no patient had received any treatment.

This clonotype was sampled from a female donor with papillary thyroid cancer or a benign thyroid nodule (not recorded which). Some clones in this sample may be carry-over from other donors' samples. The sequenced sample consisted of blood. The chain employs TRBV20-1 and TRBJ2-7, with TRBD2 matching 11 bases. The CDR3: CRITGTSGVNEQYF. The CDR3, as DNA: TGCAGAATAACCGGGACTAGCGGCGTCAACGAGCAGTACTTC.